This TCR beta chain was captured in a study of blood T cell repertoires in COVID-19. Looking at the study overall: Researchers got acute and convalescent COVID-19 samples from the United States, Italy and Spain.

Profiled with immunoSEQ multiplex PCR; TCRdb holds only in-frame clones, not every one. Of some 75,000 clones listed, around nine tenths were seen once; the top ten hold about 7%. The CDR3 is made up of 14 amino acids. V was pared by 3 bases and J by 8 bases, with 16 bases between. CDR1 MNHEY and CDR2 SMNVEV come from the germline V gene (reference sequence). Source material: peripheral blood. The chain couples TRBV27 to TRBJ1-2; D is unclear. The TCR originated in a human donor in a cohort sampled during active COVID-19. The CDR3 loop is CASSFGGRGTGYTF. CDR3 bases: TGTGCCAGCAGTTTCGGTGGTCGTGGTACGGGCTACACCTTC.